This T cell receptor beta chain was sequenced in a study of control samples from healthy donors and cancer patients. Method: immunoSEQ multiplex PCR; TCRdb's copy keeps in-frame clones and lacks some. The sample has 94,000 or so clones; about four fifths are singletons. V shed 5 bases and J shed 7 bases, with 14 bases lying between them. Germline loops: CDR1 LNHDA, CDR2 SQIVND (reference sequence). The CDR3 contains 13 residues. This clonotype was obtained from an older man with lung cancer. The material sequenced was PBMCs. This chain joins TRBV19 and TRBJ1-2; D remains unclear. The CDR3 reads CASSGTSLSGYTF. The CDR3 DNA sequence: TGTGCCAGTAGTGGAACCTCGCTAAGTGGCTACACCTTC.